This T cell receptor beta chain was identified in a study of a mutant IDH1 vaccine in newly diagnosed glioma. Overall study context: Sex among treated patients split around 62% male, roughly 40% female; mean age was around 40 years. Most patients had received both radiotherapy and temozolomide, the prior options being radiotherapy, temozolomide, or both.

Findings and caveats of the study: There seemed to be no relation between pseudoprogression and changes in top peripheral T cell clonotypes. Of all patients, nearly 95% showed vaccine-induced immune responses.

The germline V gene has CDR1 LNHDA and CDR2 SQIVND (reference sequence). CDR3 length: 15 residues. V lost 5 bases, J lost 7 bases, and 6 bases stayed unmatched. Documented time point: baseline, week 1 (first vaccination visit). Treatment denoted: pre-vaccination baseline after standard-of-care therapy. Measured with immunoSEQ multiplex PCR; TCRdb has only the in-frame clones, and not every one. The sample lists around 30,000 clones, about three quarters seen once, with 9% to 10% in the top ten. Concerning this clone itself: Its antigen remains unknown.

The chain uses TRBV19 and TRBJ2-1; 12 bases line up with TRBD2. The sequence came from a man aged 45-65 years with glioma. Some clones in this sample may be carry-over from other donors' samples. Here the sequenced sample was peripheral blood mononuclear cells (PBMCs), taken from a glioma patient treated with radiotherapy, temozolomide or both. The CDR3 loop reads CASSSSGRAGNEQFF. For the CDR3, the DNA is TGTGCCAGTAGTTCTAGCGGGAGGGCCGGAAATGAGCAGTTCTTC.